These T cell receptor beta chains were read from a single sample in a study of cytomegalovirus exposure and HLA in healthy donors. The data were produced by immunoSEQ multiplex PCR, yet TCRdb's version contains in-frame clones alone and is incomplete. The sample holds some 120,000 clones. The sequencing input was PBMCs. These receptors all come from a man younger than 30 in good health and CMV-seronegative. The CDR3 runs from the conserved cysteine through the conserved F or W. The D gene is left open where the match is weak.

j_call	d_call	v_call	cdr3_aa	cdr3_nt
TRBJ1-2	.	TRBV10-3	CAVRDLGRVHGYTF	TGTGCCGTCAGAGATTTGGGCCGAGTCCATGGCTACACCTTC
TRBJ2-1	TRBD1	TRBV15	CATSMTGMGEQFF	TGTGCCACCAGTATGACAGGGATGGGTGAGCAGTTCTTC
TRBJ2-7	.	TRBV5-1	CASSLGLGQIGTYEQYF	TGCGCCAGCAGCTTGGGGCTAGGACAGATAGGTACCTACGAGCAGTACTTC
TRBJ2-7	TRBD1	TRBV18	CASSPQKGASYEQYF	TGTGCCAGCTCCCCCCAAAAGGGGGCCTCCTACGAGCAGTACTTC
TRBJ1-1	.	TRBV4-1	CASSQVRGNTEAFF	TGCGCCAGCAGCCAAGTGCGAGGCAACACTGAAGCTTTCTTT
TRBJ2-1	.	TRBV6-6	CASTQGEDPLGEQFF	TGTGCCAGCACCCAAGGGGAGGATCCCCTCGGTGAGCAGTTCTTC
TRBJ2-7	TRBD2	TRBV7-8	CASSPAAWAGATTYEQYF	TGTGCCAGCAGCCCGGCAGCGTGGGCGGGAGCTACTACCTACGAGCAGTACTTC
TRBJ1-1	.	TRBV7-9	CASSAALQANTEAFF	TGTGCCAGCAGCGCCGCACTTCAGGCGAACACTGAAGCTTTCTTT
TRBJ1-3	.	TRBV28	CASSDAGDGNTIYF	TGTGCCAGCTCAGACGCGGGTGATGGAAACACCATATATTTT
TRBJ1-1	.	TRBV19	CASSFRGMDTEAFF	TGTGCCAGTAGTTTCAGGGGTATGGACACTGAAGCTTTCTTT
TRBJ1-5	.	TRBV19	CASSIRAGQPQHF	TGTGCCAGTAGTATCAGGGCGGGACAGCCCCAGCATTTT
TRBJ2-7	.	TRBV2	CASSDISGAYEQYF	TGTGCCAGCAGTGATATTAGCGGAGCCTACGAGCAGTACTTC
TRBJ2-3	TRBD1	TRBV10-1	CASSRDRGRQNTQYF	TGCGCCAGCAGTCGGGACAGGGGGCGGCAAAATACGCAGTATTTT
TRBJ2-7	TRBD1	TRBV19	CASTPGTGPSYEQYF	TGTGCCAGTACCCCCGGGACAGGGCCATCCTACGAGCAGTACTTC
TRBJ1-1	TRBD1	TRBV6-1	CAGQGVNTEAFF	TGTGCCGGCCAGGGGGTGAACACTGAAGCTTTCTTT
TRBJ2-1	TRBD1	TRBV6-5	CASSGWDRGSNEQFF	TGTGCCAGCAGTGGCTGGGACAGGGGAAGCAATGAGCAGTTCTTC
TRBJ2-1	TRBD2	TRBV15	CATSRDLTSGRVGQFF	TGTGCCACCAGCAGAGATCTGACTAGCGGGAGGGTCGGGCAGTTCTTC